This TCR beta chain is from a study of T cell responses to AZD1222 COVID-19 vaccine. Turning to this clone: Its antigen is undetermined.

Regarding the study as a whole: The CD4 TCRs associated with vaccination extended across spike and predominated at 160-218 and 743-854. Compared with day 0, the breadth and depth of the Spike-specific TCR repertoire rose significantly after two doses of AZD1222.

Libraries were prepared by immunoSEQ multiplex PCR; TCRdb keeps only in-frame clonotypes and omits some of them. The sample holds roughly 72,000 clones, 88% seen once. The germline V gene has CDR1 SGHTA and CDR2 FQGNSA. V dropped 4 bases and J dropped 7 bases, with 17 bases sitting between them. This CDR3 is 16 amino acids long. The origin of this receptor is an adult who received the MenACWY meningococcal vaccine as a control. The starting material was peripheral blood, obtained 28 days after the second dose of the MenACWY control vaccine. This sequence joins TRBV7-2 and TRBJ1-6, with D hard to call. This chain's CDR3 is CASSSLTSRPNSPLHF. In DNA, the CDR3 is TGTGCCAGCAGCTCACTGACATCACGGCCGAATTCACCCCTCCACTTT.